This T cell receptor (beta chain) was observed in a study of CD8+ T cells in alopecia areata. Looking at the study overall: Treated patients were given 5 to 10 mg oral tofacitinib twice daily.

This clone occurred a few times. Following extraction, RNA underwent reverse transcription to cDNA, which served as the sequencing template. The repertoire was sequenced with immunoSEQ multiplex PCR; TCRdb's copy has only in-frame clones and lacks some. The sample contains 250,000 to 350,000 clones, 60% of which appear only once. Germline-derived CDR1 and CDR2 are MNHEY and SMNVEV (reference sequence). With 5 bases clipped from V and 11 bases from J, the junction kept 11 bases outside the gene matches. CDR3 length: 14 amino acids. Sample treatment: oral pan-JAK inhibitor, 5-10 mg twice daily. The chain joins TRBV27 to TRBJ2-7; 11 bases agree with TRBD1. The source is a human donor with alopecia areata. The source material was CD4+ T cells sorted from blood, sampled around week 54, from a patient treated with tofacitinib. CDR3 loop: CASSPDRGLALEYF. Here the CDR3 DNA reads TGTGCCAGCAGTCCGGACAGGGGGCTGGCCCTTGAGTACTTC.